This TCR beta chain was obtained from a study of T cells in Graves' hyperthyroidism and ophthalmopathy. Study-wide results and limits: Among clonotypes expanded in thyroid above 0.001, most were also found in blood. A model of 13 V-J pairs discriminated ophthalmopathy from stable hyperthyroidism.

V shed 6 bases and J shed 0 bases, with 21 bases lying between them. This CDR3 is 17 amino acids long. Researchers barred patients who had uncontrolled infection, other autoimmune disease, pregnancy or lactation. Amplification targeted TCR beta CDR3 regions from RNA transcripts. An initial round of RT-PCR targeting the TCR CDR3 relied on the HTBI primer set. TCRdb analysed the multiplex PCR reads with MiXCR anew, one entry per CDR3 protein. The profile shows fewer than 650,000 distinct CDR3 sequences, 11% to 15% of them singletons. This clonotype has only a few counts. Its cognate antigen is unknown. The source is a woman aged 18-29 years with Graves' ophthalmopathy. The chain is built from TRBV12-3 or TRBV12-4 and TRBJ2-7; a weak D match, TRBD2 (5 bases). The sample comprised blood. This CDR3 is CASSNYFGVGSSYEQYF. CDR3 bases: TGTGCCAGCAGCAATTATTTCGGGGTCGGGTCCTCCTACGAGCAGTACTTC.